This T cell receptor (beta chain) appears in the sequencing data of a study of OX40 agonist ivuxolimab in advanced cancers. Study observations and caveats: No antigen was identified for the clonally expanded peripheral T cells.

Cycle 7 day 1, cycle 4 day 1, and baseline were the timepoints at which blood was sampled. This CDR3 comprises 12 residues. Germline V gene lookup returns CDR1 MNHNS and CDR2 SASEGT. Trimming pared 1 base from V and 5 bases from J, leaving 5 bases between. Sequencing was performed with immunoSEQ multiplex PCR; in TCRdb, only in-frame clones are kept and a portion is missing. The sample shows about 73,000 clones, about 87% of them seen only once. About this clone: The antigen is undetermined.

This TCR was sampled from an adult with an advanced solid tumor such as melanoma, head and neck, liver or kidney cancer. The sample consisted of CD4+ or CD8+ T cells sorted from blood, taken in a trial of the OX40 agonist ivuxolimab. J is TRBJ2-5 and V is TRBV6-1; D uncertain. CDR3 nucleotides: TGTGCCAGCAGTGAAGTGCGCGAGACCCAGTACTTC. Translation gives CASSEVRETQYF.